The 31 T cell receptor beta chains below come from one sample, sequenced in a study of blood T cell repertoires in COVID-19. Data came from immunoSEQ multiplex PCR; TCRdb stores just in-frame clones and leaves some out. The data hold around 100,000 clones, with approximately 86% observed a single time. The sequenced material came from peripheral blood. These receptors all stem from an elderly man with acute or convalescent COVID-19.

The chain carries TRBV7-9 and TRBJ2-1, with D perhaps matching TRBD2 (5 bases). There are 15 residues in the CDR3. Germline V gene data show CDR1 as SEHNR and CDR2 as FQNEAQ (reference sequence). V was pared by 0 bases and J by 8 bases, with 14 bases between. CDR3 in amino acids: CASSLAGKRNDEQFF. The DNA of the CDR3 is TGTGCCAGCAGCTTAGCCGGGAAGAGAAATGATGAGCAGTTCTTC.

The J gene is TRBJ1-5, the V gene TRBV28, with 9 bases that match TRBD1. CDR1 MDHEN and CDR2 SYDVKM come from the germline V gene. This CDR3 spans 15 amino acids. V gave up 3 bases and J gave up 0 bases; unmatched junction bases: 0. The CDR3 bases are TGTGCCAGCAGTTTGACAGGGGGTAGCAATCAGCCCCAGCATTTT. Translated, it gives CASSLTGGSNQPQHF. The full variable domain, with the rest looked up from reference TRBV28 and TRBJ1-5, is DVKVTQSSRYLVKRTGEKVFLECVQDMDHENMFWYRQDPGLGLRLIYFSYDVKMKEKGDIPEGYSVSREKKERFSLILESASTNQTSMYLCASSLTGGSNQPQHFGDGTRLSIL.

The chain is built from TRBV11-3 and TRBJ2-1, with a possible D match to TRBD2 (6 bases). Trimming shortened V by 0 bases and J by 11 bases, and 8 bases separated the two germline ends. Per the germline V gene, CDR1 is SGHNT and CDR2 is YENEEA. The CDR3 extends over 12 amino acids. CDR3 region: CASSLEAGKQFF. In nucleotides, the CDR3 is TGTGCCAGCAGCTTAGAGGCGGGAAAGCAGTTCTTC.

The J gene is TRBJ1-1, the V gene TRBV5-1; D is uncertain. Between the trimmed V and J ends, which lost 3 bases and 1 base, there was a span of 7 bases. The CDR3 totals 13 residues. Germline V gene data show CDR1 as SGHRS and CDR2 as YFSETQ. The CDR3 is CASSSAGNTEAFF. The CDR3 DNA reads TGCGCCAGCAGCTCCGCAGGGAACACTGAAGCTTTCTTT.

Written as DNA, the CDR3 is TGTGCCAGCAGTTACCCGGGACAGGAGTATAGCAATCAGCCCCAGCATTTT. Translated: CASSYPGQEYSNQPQHF. The rearrangement joins TRBV6-2 or TRBV6-3 to TRBJ1-5; 8 bases match TRBD1. The germline V gene encodes CDR1 MNHEY and CDR2 SVGEGT. With V trimmed by 2 bases and J by 0 bases, 6 bases remained unmatched. The CDR3 runs to 17 residues.

This chain uses TRBV4-3 with TRBJ2-2, with D hard to call. The CDR3 length is 16 residues. The germline V gene encodes CDR1 LGHNA and CDR2 YSLEER. Trimming cost V 1 base and J 7 bases, with 16 bases left between them. CDR3 sequence (DNA): TGCGCCAGCAGCCAAGTAGTGCGTGTTGATGTCGGGGAGCTGTTTTTT. This gives the protein CASSQVVRVDVGELFF.

J is TRBJ2-7 and V is TRBV29-1; maybe TRBD2 (5 bases). This CDR3 is built from 12 residues. Per germline, CDR1 SQVTM and CDR2 ANQGSEA. V was cut by 3 bases and J by 4 bases, with 10 bases left in between. The DNA for the CDR3 is TGCAGCGTTGACGGGAATGGTTACGAGCAGTACTTC. This encodes CSVDGNGYEQYF.

DNA of the CDR3: TGTGCCAGCAGCTCGGCATGGGGCTCGGGCTACACCTTC. As protein: CASSSAWGSGYTF. The chain has TRBV5-6 and TRBJ1-2; tentative D call: TRBD1 (5 bases). This CDR3 is 13 amino acids long. V was pared by 3 bases and J by 8 bases, with 14 bases between. CDR1 and CDR2 from the germline V gene are SGHDT and YYEEEE.

This rearrangement joins TRBV11-2 to TRBJ2-5; TRBD1 might be the D (6 bases). V was pared by 5 bases and J by 5 bases, with 15 bases between. From germline, CDR1 is SGHAT and CDR2 FQNNGV. This CDR3 is built from 14 residues. The CDR3 loop reads CASSPRGGAETQYF. CDR3 sequence (DNA): TGTGCCAGCAGCCCGCGAGGGGGTGCGGAGACCCAGTACTTC.

This rearrangement joins TRBV7-2 to TRBJ2-3, with TRBD2 matching 8 bases. Per the germline V gene, CDR1 is SGHTA and CDR2 is FQGNSA. With 0 bases clipped from V and 5 bases from J, the junction kept 4 bases outside the gene matches. CDR3 size: 15 residues. The DNA for the CDR3 is TGTGCCAGCAGCTTAGCGGGACTAGGGGGAGATACGCAGTATTTT. Translation: CASSLAGLGGDTQYF.

V and J are TRBV6-2 or TRBV6-3 and TRBJ1-2; no clear D gene. CDR1 and CDR2 (germline): MNHEY, SVGEGT. The CDR3 is made up of 14 amino acids. Trimming took 2 bases from V and 2 from J, leaving 9 bases between them. The CDR3 nucleotides are TGTGCCAGCAGTTACCCTTCCGTAAACTATGGCTACACCTTC. Translation gives CASSYPSVNYGYTF.

The chain is built from TRBV19 and TRBJ2-6; D might be TRBD1 (5 bases). The CDR3 is made up of 17 amino acids. V dropped 1 base and J dropped 0 bases, with 10 bases sitting between them. CDR1 and CDR2 from the germline V gene are LNHDA and SQIVND (reference sequence). CDR3 nucleotides: TGTGCCAGTAGTATAGCCCAGGGATTCTCTGGGGCCAACGTCCTGACTTTC. Translated, it gives CASSIAQGFSGANVLTF.

The chain has TRBV4-1 and TRBJ1-5; TRBD1 matches 7 bases. The V and J ends lost 0 bases and 2 bases, in that order; junction bases with no gene match: 7. Germline V gene lookup returns CDR1 MGHRA and CDR2 YSYEKL. The CDR3 is made up of 17 amino acids. CDR3 DNA: TGCGCCAGCAGCCAAGATCAAATAGGGACAGGCAATCAGCCCCAGCATTTT. This codes for CASSQDQIGTGNQPQHF.

This clone was seen only a few times. The chain combines TRBV14 with TRBJ2-1; 7 bases are a match to TRBD2. The CDR3 is 12 residues long. J lost 8 bases, V lost 5 bases, and 3 bases had no gene match. The germline gives CDR1 SGHDN, CDR2 FVKESK. This CDR3 reads CASSDSGYEQFF. The CDR3 nucleotides read TGTGCCAGCAGCGATAGCGGGTATGAGCAGTTCTTC.

The chain is built from TRBV2 and TRBJ2-7; TRBD2 aligns across 10 bases. The length of the CDR3 is 14 residues. Looked up from germline, CDR1 is SNHLY and CDR2 is FYNNEI. V lost 6 bases and J lost 6; bases outside the gene matches: 8. Here the CDR3 DNA reads TGTGCCAGCAGCGCCCTAGCGGGAGTGAGCGAGCAGTACTTC. Its protein product is CASSALAGVSEQYF.

The V and J genes are TRBV23-1 and TRBJ2-3; the D is unclear. TRBV23-1 falls under the ORF class, with uncertain function. The CDR3 sequence is 9 residues long. Trimming took 6 bases from V and 12 from J, leaving 7 bases between them. The CDR3 region is CASSRSQYF. DNA for the CDR3: TGCGCCAGCAGCCGTTCTCAGTATTTT.

The chain employs TRBV4-2 and TRBJ1-5; D gene unclear. Germline CDR1 LGHNA, CDR2 YNFKEQ. This CDR3 region has 16 residues. Trimming shortened V by 4 bases and J by 3 bases, and 16 bases separated the two germline ends. The CDR3 region is CASSRYYQAPNQPQHF. As DNA, the CDR3 is TGTGCCAGCAGCCGATATTACCAAGCCCCCAATCAGCCCCAGCATTTT.

This clone was counted a few times. The chain links TRBV19 to TRBJ1-3; D is perhaps TRBD1 (5 bases). Trimming pared 7 bases from V and 2 bases from J, leaving 12 bases between. In germline, CDR1 is LNHDA, CDR2 SQIVND (reference sequence). CDR3 length: 14 residues. The CDR3 sequence is CASTSTEAGNTIYF. Written as DNA, the CDR3 is TGTGCCAGTACCTCGACAGAAGCTGGAAACACCATATATTTT.

This clone occurred once. This chain connects TRBV19 to TRBJ1-1; 9 bases agree with TRBD1. The J segment lost 3 bases and the V segment lost 3 bases, leaving 5 bases of the junction unmatched. The germline V gene has CDR1 LNHDA and CDR2 SQIVND (reference sequence). This CDR3 is 15 amino acids long. CDR3 amino acids: CASSMQGQGDTEAFF. Written as DNA, the CDR3 is TGTGCCAGTAGTATGCAGGGACAGGGCGACACTGAAGCTTTCTTT.

This clone was counted a few times. The CDR3 DNA sequence: TGTGCCATCAGTGATACTAGCGGGAGTCTCGCAGATACGCAGTATTTT. This codes for CAISDTSGSLADTQYF. The gene calls are TRBV10-3 and TRBJ2-3; 11 bases map to TRBD2. Germline trimming cut 3 bases from V and 4 bases from J; bases unmatched to any gene: 6. The germline gives CDR1 ENHRY, CDR2 SYGVKD. CDR3 length: 16 amino acids.

This sequence joins TRBV6-6 and TRBJ2-1, with 12 bases lining up with TRBD2. This CDR3 region has 16 residues. Trimming at V came to 2 bases and at J to 4 bases, leaving 3 bases not matched to a gene. Germline assignment: CDR1 MNHNY and CDR2 SVGAGI (reference sequence). The DNA for the CDR3 is TGTGCCAGCAGTTACCCTAGCGGGAGGGCTTACAATGAGCAGTTCTTC. Translating it yields CASSYPSGRAYNEQFF.

The J gene is TRBJ2-1, the V gene TRBV9, with a possible D match to TRBD2 (6 bases). Germline V gene data show CDR1 as SGDLS and CDR2 as YYNGEE. Trimming shortened V by 4 bases and J by 8 bases, and 19 bases separated the two germline ends. This CDR3 is built from 15 residues. In DNA, the CDR3 is TGTGCCAGCAGCCTAGGTCGGGAGTCCATCGATGAGCAGTTCTTC. Amino acids: CASSLGRESIDEQFF.

CDR3 sequence reads: CASSYGGGWRVGQPQHF. DNA of the CDR3: TGTGCCAGCAGTTACGGGGGGGGCTGGCGCGTGGGTCAGCCCCAGCATTTT. The gene calls are TRBV6-2 or TRBV6-3 and TRBJ1-5; D is possibly TRBD1 (6 bases). The germline gives CDR1 MNHEY, CDR2 SVGEGT. This CDR3 comprises 17 residues. Deletions cut 2 bases from V and 6 bases from J, with 20 bases between.

This chain links TRBV19 with TRBJ2-7; D perhaps matches TRBD1 (5 bases). Per the germline V gene, CDR1 is LNHDA and CDR2 is SQIVND (reference sequence). V lost 5 bases and J 6 bases, leaving 14 bases between the germline ends. The CDR3 is made up of 13 amino acids. The CDR3 DNA reads as TGTGCCAGTAGTGTCGAGGACACTTTCGAGCAGTACTTC. This sequence encodes CASSVEDTFEQYF.

The J gene is TRBJ1-1, the V gene TRBV27; D is ambiguous. Trimming pared 3 bases from V and 4 bases from J, leaving 15 bases between. This CDR3 is built from 15 residues. Germline CDR1 MNHEY, CDR2 SMNVEV (reference sequence). The CDR3 here is CASSFNGISGTEAFF. The DNA for the CDR3 is TGTGCCAGCAGTTTTAACGGGATATCTGGCACTGAAGCTTTCTTT.

As to this clone: Other DNA sequences in this specimen translate into the identical CDR3. This sequence joins TRBV5-1 and TRBJ2-1, with 15 positions matching TRBD2. V shed 4 bases, J shed 9 bases, and the junction held 2 bases outside the gene matches. This CDR3 is 14 amino acids long. Per the germline V gene, CDR1 is SGHRS and CDR2 is YFSETQ. The CDR3 here is CASSPGLAGGEQFF. The CDR3 coding sequence is TGCGCCAGCAGCCCGGGACTAGCGGGAGGTGAGCAGTTCTTC.

The table lists this clone with a count of one. J is TRBJ2-1 and V is TRBV18; 13 bases fit TRBD2. This CDR3 contains 15 residues. V was clipped by 2 bases and J by 7 bases; unmatched bases: 2. CDR1 and CDR2 from the germline V gene are KGHSH and LQKENI. The CDR3: CASSPRTSGRNEQFF. The CDR3 region has the DNA TGTGCCAGCTCACCAAGGACTAGCGGGAGAAATGAGCAGTTCTTC.

The chain couples TRBV15 to TRBJ1-1, with D unclear. V lost 0 bases to trimming and J lost 5 bases, with 7 bases between them. The CDR3 has 13 residues. Germline assignment: CDR1 LNHNV and CDR2 YYDKDF (reference sequence). Here the CDR3 reads CATSRDTRTEAFF. The CDR3 DNA reads as TGTGCCACCAGCAGAGATACGAGGACTGAAGCTTTCTTT.

Of note for this clone: This sample includes further DNA sequences coding for the same CDR3. The rearrangement links TRBV28 to TRBJ2-7; 9 bases are a match to TRBD1. There are 16 residues in the CDR3. The V gene end was trimmed by 5 bases and the J gene end by 0 bases; junction bases not matched to a gene: 8. CDR1 MDHEN and CDR2 SYDVKM come from the germline V gene. The CDR3 bases are TGTGCCAGCAGTCTTCCCGGGACAGGGAGCTCCTACGAGCAGTACTTC. Residues: CASSLPGTGSSYEQYF.

The rearrangement uses TRBV19 and TRBJ1-2, with D perhaps matching TRBD1 (6 bases). The CDR3 consists of 17 residues. The germline gives CDR1 LNHDA, CDR2 SQIVND (reference sequence). V shed 6 bases and J shed 0 bases, with 20 bases lying between them. CDR3 nucleotides: TGTGCCAGTAGCGGGGCCCGCGACAGGAGCACTAACTATGGCTACACCTTC. This translates into CASSGARDRSTNYGYTF.

This sequence joins TRBV7-2 and TRBJ2-7; D may be TRBD2 (7 bases). The germline CDR1 and CDR2 sequences are SGHTA and FQGNSA. Trimming took off 5 bases at V and 4 bases at J, with 18 bases between the two ends. The CDR3 is 15 residues long. The CDR3 sequence: CASSPSTGREYEQYF. The CDR3 DNA reads as TGTGCCAGCAGCCCCTCCACAGGGAGGGAGTACGAGCAGTACTTC.